The sample holds a few counts of the clone carrying this TCR beta chain. The CDR3 runs 16 residues. Trimming removed 0 bases from V and 0 bases from J, with 12 bases in between. Per the germline V gene, CDR1 is DFQATT and CDR2 is SNEGSKA (reference sequence). The data are from a study of CD8 T cells in ankylosing spondylitis. Using its own MiXCR run on the 5' RACE reads, TCRdb lists one record per CDR3 protein. The data contain some 300,000 distinct CDR3 sequences, about a fifth of them singletons. Sequencing was done on a sample of blood, either unsorted or a sorted T cell fraction (not recorded which). The sequence was collected from a female donor with ankylosing spondylitis or in good health (not recorded which). The J gene is TRBJ2-1, the V gene TRBV20-1; either TRBD1 or TRBD2 may fit D (5 bases each). The CDR3 DNA is TGCAGTGCTAGAGATCTCGGGGCCAGCTCCTACAATGAGCAGTTCTTC. It is translated as CSARDLGASSYNEQFF.